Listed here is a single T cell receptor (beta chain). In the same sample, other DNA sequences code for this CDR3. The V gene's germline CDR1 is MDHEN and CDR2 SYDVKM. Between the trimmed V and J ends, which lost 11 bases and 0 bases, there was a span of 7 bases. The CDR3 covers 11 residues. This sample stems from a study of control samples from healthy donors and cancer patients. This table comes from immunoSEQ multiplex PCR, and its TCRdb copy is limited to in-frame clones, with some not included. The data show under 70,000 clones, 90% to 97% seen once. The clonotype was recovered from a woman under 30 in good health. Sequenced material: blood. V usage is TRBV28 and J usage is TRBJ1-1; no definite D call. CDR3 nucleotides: TGTGCCTCTCGATTGAACACTGAAGCTTTCTTT. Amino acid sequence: CASRLNTEAFF. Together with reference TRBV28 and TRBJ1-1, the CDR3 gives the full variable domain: DVKVTQSSRYLVKRTGEKVFLECVQDMDHENMFWYRQDPGLGLRLIYFSYDVKMKEKGDIPEGYSVSREKKERFSLILESASTNQTSMYLCASRLNTEAFFGQGTRLTVV.